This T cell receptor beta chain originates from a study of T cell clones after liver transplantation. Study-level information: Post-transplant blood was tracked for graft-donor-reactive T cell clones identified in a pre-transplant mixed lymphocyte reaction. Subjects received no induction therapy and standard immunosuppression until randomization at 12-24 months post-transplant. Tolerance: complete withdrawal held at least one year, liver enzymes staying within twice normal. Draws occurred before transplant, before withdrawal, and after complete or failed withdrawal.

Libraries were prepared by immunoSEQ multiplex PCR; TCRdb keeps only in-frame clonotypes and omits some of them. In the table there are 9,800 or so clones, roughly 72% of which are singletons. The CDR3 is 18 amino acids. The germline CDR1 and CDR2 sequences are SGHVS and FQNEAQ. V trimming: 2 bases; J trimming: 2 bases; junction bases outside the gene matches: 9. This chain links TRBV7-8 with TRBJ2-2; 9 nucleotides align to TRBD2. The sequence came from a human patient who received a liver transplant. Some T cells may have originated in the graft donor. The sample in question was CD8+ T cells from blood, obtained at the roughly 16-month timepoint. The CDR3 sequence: CASSLYNSGRRNTGELFF. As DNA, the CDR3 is TGTGCCAGCAGCTTATACAATAGCGGGAGAAGAAACACCGGGGAGCTGTTTTTT.